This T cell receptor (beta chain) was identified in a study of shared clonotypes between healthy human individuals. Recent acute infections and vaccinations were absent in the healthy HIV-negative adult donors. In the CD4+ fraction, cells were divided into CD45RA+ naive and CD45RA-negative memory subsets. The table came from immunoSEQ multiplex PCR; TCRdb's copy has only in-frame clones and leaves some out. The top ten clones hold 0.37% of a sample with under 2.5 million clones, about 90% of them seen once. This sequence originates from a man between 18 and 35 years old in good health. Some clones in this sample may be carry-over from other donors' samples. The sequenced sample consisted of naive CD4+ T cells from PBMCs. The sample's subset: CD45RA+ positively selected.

CDR3 nucleotides: TGTGCCAGCAGTTTGCTAGCGGGAGCTTGGGAACAAGAGACCCAGTACTTC. Its protein is CASSLLAGAWEQETQYF. This chain links TRBV28 with TRBJ2-5; 10 positions agree with TRBD2. V gave up 3 bases and J gave up 2 bases; unmatched junction bases: 9. The CDR3 spans 17 residues. Germline V gene data show CDR1 as MDHEN and CDR2 as SYDVKM.